The 8 T cell receptor beta chains below come from one sample, sequenced in a study of blood T cells in healthy people across ages. Then a second PCR, running roughly 6 to 11 cycles, was carried out with a sample-barcoded 5' primer and a J-beta primer mix. TCRdb re-called the 5' RACE reads through MiXCR, storing one row per CDR3 protein. The profile shows 1.5 million to 2 million distinct CDR3 sequences, 28% of them singletons. Sequencing was carried out using blood. The origin of the receptors is a woman aged 25 to 45 in good health.

V is TRBV19 and J is TRBJ2-1; possibly TRBD2 for D (5 bases). V was pared by 10 bases and J by 2 bases, with 15 bases between. The CDR3 spans 14 residues. Germline assignment: CDR1 LNHDA and CDR2 SQIVND (reference sequence). The CDR3 nucleotides read TGTGCCACCACAACTAGGACCCCCTACAATGAGCAGTTCTTC. Its translation: CATTTRTPYNEQFF. The complete variable domain, with remaining parts taken from reference TRBV19 and TRBJ2-1, reads DGGITQSPKYLFRKEGQNVTLSCEQNLNHDAMYWYRQDPGQGLRLIYYSQIVNDFQKGDIAEGYSVSREKKESFPLTVTSAQKNPTAFYLCATTTRTPYNEQFFGPGTRLTVL.

In this sample, this clonotype turned up a few times. V and J are TRBV29-1 and TRBJ2-5, with D perhaps TRBD2 (6 bases). The V end was cut by 5 bases, the J end by 2 bases, with 15 bases between. Germline CDR1 is SQVTM and CDR2 is ANQGSEA. The CDR3 covers 14 residues. In DNA form, the CDR3 reads TGCAGCGTTAGTGGAGGGCAGTCGCAAGAGACCCAGTACTTC. Amino acids: CSVSGGQSQETQYF.

This clonotype came up a few times. V gene TRBV3-1 combines with J gene TRBJ2-4; D is undetermined. Germline V gene sequence: CDR1 LGHDT, CDR2 YNNKEL (reference sequence). The CDR3 contains 14 residues. V was trimmed by 1 base and J by 12 bases, leaving 16 bases between them. CDR3 DNA: TGTGCCAGCAGCCAAGGCCTCACTGGCTCCACTCAGTACTTC. Translated: CASSQGLTGSTQYF.

The chain is built from TRBV4-1 and TRBJ2-1; TRBD2 matches 8 bases. Trimming took 0 bases from V and 13 from J; bases not matched to a gene: 11. The CDR3 is 15 residues long. The germline V gene has CDR1 MGHRA and CDR2 YSYEKL. The chain's CDR3 is CASSQDGRAGERQFF. DNA for the CDR3: TGCGCCAGCAGCCAAGATGGAAGAGCGGGGGAAAGACAGTTCTTC.

This clonotype has a handful of counts. The genes are TRBV5-5 and TRBJ1-2, with 8 bases fitting TRBD1. CDR3 length: 15 amino acids. V lost 3 bases to trimming and J lost 4 bases; unmatched junction nucleotides: 8. CDR1 and CDR2 (germline): SGHKS, YYEKEE (reference sequence). This chain's CDR3 is CASSSAGTGGYGYTF. Written as DNA, the CDR3 is TGTGCCAGCAGCTCCGCCGGGACAGGAGGCTATGGCTACACCTTC. Full variable domain (rest looked up from reference TRBV5-5 and TRBJ1-2): DAGVTQSPTHLIKTRGQQVTLRCSPISGHKSVSWYQQVLGQGPQFIFQYYEKEERGRGNFPDRFSARQFPNYSSELNVNALLLGDSALYLCASSSAGTGGYGYTFGSGTRLTVV.

This clonotype came up a few times. J is TRBJ2-1 and V is TRBV18; D uncertain. The J call is uncertain, as TRBJ2-7 better fits the DNA end. CDR1 is KGHSH and CDR2 is LQKENI in the germline V gene. The CDR3 runs to 14 residues. The CDR3 reads CASSPPPTYNEQYF. The CDR3 nucleotides read TGTGCCAGCTCACCACCCCCCACCTACAATGAGCAGTACTTC.

The V gene is TRBV5-1, the J gene TRBJ2-1; possibly TRBD1 or TRBD2 for D (5 bases each). The CDR3 extends over 14 amino acids. The ends were cut back, 0 bases at V and 3 bases at J, with 7 bases in the middle. Per the germline V gene, CDR1 is SGHRS and CDR2 is YFSETQ. The CDR3 DNA sequence: TGCGCCAGCAGCTTGGGGGACGACTACAATGAGCAGTTCTTC. Encoded protein: CASSLGDDYNEQFF.

The chain employs TRBV6-1 and TRBJ1-2, with no clear D. The ends were cut back, 2 bases at V and 0 bases at J, with 10 bases in the middle. The CDR3 length is 15 residues. From germline, CDR1 is MNHNS and CDR2 SASEGT. CDR3 residues: CASSERPGTNYGYTF. CDR3 nucleotides: TGTGCCAGCAGTGAACGACCTGGAACTAACTATGGCTACACCTTC.